One and the same sample provided the 21 T cell receptor beta chains below, sequenced in a study of cytomegalovirus exposure and HLA in healthy donors. 13 Jbeta primers and 60 Vbeta primers were used for the PCR. Generated by immunoSEQ multiplex PCR, the TCRdb table keeps only in-frame clones and is missing some. The sample yields about 150,000 clones, about 85% seen once. Sequencing used PBMCs. The receptors stem from a boy aged 2 to 10 in good health and CMV-seronegative.

V is TRBV19 and J is TRBJ2-4; 9 nucleotides align to TRBD2. This CDR3 spans 19 amino acids. Germline V gene data show CDR1 as LNHDA and CDR2 as SQIVND (reference sequence). With V trimmed by 2 bases and J by 3 bases, 14 bases remained unmatched. The CDR3 nucleotides read TGTGCCAGTAGTATATTCCTAGCGGGACGGCCCCGGCTCAAAAACATTCAGTACTTC. Translation: CASSIFLAGRPRLKNIQYF.

The chain is built from TRBV7-6 and TRBJ2-2; 8 bases agree with TRBD1. The CDR3 length is 15 residues. The J segment lost 6 bases and the V segment lost 6 bases, leaving 9 bases of the junction unmatched. Germline CDR1 is SGHVS and CDR2 is FNYEAQ. This chain's CDR3 is CASSRNQGAAGELFF. In DNA, the CDR3 is TGTGCCAGCAGTCGTAACCAGGGGGCAGCCGGGGAGCTGTTTTTT.

The chain is built from TRBV9 and TRBJ1-1, with D possibly TRBD1 on 6 matching bases. Trimming left V 4 bases short and J 5 bases short, with 18 bases between. Germline loops: CDR1 SGDLS, CDR2 YYNGEE. The CDR3 runs 15 residues. The CDR3 spells CASSPFQGSQTEAFF. In nucleotides, the CDR3 is TGTGCCAGCAGCCCATTCCAGGGGTCCCAAACTGAAGCTTTCTTT.

This rearrangement joins TRBV9 to TRBJ2-5; weak D call: TRBD2 (5 bases). The V gene lost 4 bases and the J gene lost 5 bases, with 9 bases spanning the gap. The CDR3 runs to 12 residues. CDR1 and CDR2 (germline): SGDLS, YYNGEE. CDR3 DNA sequence: TGTGCCAGCAGCCCTGGAGGCGAGACCCAGTACTTC. This encodes CASSPGGETQYF. Supplemented by reference TRBV9 and TRBJ2-5, the full variable domain reads DSGVTQTPKHLITATGQRVTLRCSPRSGDLSVYWYQQSLDQGLQFLIQYYNGEERAKGNILERFSAQQFPDLHSELNLSSLELGDSALYFCASSPGGETQYFGPGTRLLVL.

The chain couples TRBV15 to TRBJ1-4; D may be TRBD1 (5 bases). In germline, CDR1 is LNHNV, CDR2 YYDKDF (reference sequence). CDR3 length equals 13 residues. V lost 3 bases to trimming and J lost 8 bases, with 10 bases between them. The CDR3: CATSRAPGEKLFF. In DNA form, the CDR3 reads TGTGCCACCAGCAGGGCCCCAGGGGAAAAACTGTTTTTT.

V and J are TRBV6-1 and TRBJ2-7; 9 bases are shared with TRBD1. V lost 7 bases, J lost 6 bases, and 10 bases stayed unmatched. The CDR3 is 14 residues long. In germline, CDR1 is MNHNS, CDR2 SASEGT. The CDR3 DNA reads TGTGCCAGCACACCCGGGACAGGGACCCGCGAGCAGTACTTC. Encoded protein: CASTPGTGTREQYF.

V gene TRBV27 combines with J gene TRBJ1-2; D perhaps matches TRBD1 (5 bases). Looked up from germline, CDR1 is MNHEY and CDR2 is SMNVEV (reference sequence). V gave up 2 bases and J gave up 7 bases, with 11 bases separating them. This CDR3 is 13 amino acids long. CDR3 nucleotides: TGTGCCAGCAGTTTAGGGGGGTCGCGTGGCTACACCTTC. This translates into CASSLGGSRGYTF.

The rearrangement links TRBV27 to TRBJ1-2, with a possible D match to TRBD1 (6 bases). With 4 bases removed from V and 5 bases from J, the gap between germline ends came to 14 bases. Germline V lookup: CDR1 MNHEY, CDR2 SMNVEV (reference sequence). The CDR3 spans 14 residues. CDR3 protein: CASSSYRARYGYTF. CDR3 DNA sequence: TGTGCCAGCAGTTCGTACAGGGCGCGGTATGGCTACACCTTC.

The chain recombines TRBV28 with TRBJ1-2; 7 bases are shared with TRBD1. The CDR3 sequence is 13 residues long. Germline CDR1 reads MDHEN; CDR2 reads SYDVKM. The V and J ends lost 4 bases and 9 bases, in that order; junction bases with no gene match: 8. The CDR3 DNA reads as TGTGCCAGCAGTTCCGGGACAGCTCTTCGCTACACCTTC. Its translation: CASSSGTALRYTF.

V is TRBV7-7 and J is TRBJ2-7, with D tentatively TRBD1 (6 bases). Germline CDR1 is SSHAT and CDR2 is FNYEAQ (reference sequence). V was clipped by 5 bases and J by 3 bases, with 17 bases between them. CDR3 length: 15 residues. The CDR3 region is CASSLIRPQGYEQYV. The CDR3 DNA is TGTGCCAGCAGCCTAATCAGACCACAGGGCTACGAGCAGTACGTC.

The rearrangement joins TRBV19 to TRBJ1-5; TRBD1 might be the D (5 bases). V was clipped by 6 bases and J by 5 bases, with 14 bases between them. Germline V CDR1 and CDR2: LNHDA, SQIVND (reference sequence). The CDR3 sequence is 14 residues long. CDR3 region: CASSPIGGDQPQHF. As DNA, the CDR3 is TGTGCCAGTAGCCCGATCGGGGGGGATCAGCCCCAGCATTTT.

The gene calls are TRBV4-1 and TRBJ2-3; 9 nucleotides line up with TRBD1. This CDR3 is 14 amino acids long. J gave up 4 bases and V 4 bases, and 3 bases lay outside the gene matches. Germline CDR1 MGHRA, CDR2 YSYEKL. Here the CDR3 reads CASSLGQGPDTQYF. The CDR3 DNA sequence: TGCGCCAGCAGCCTGGGACAGGGCCCAGATACGCAGTATTTT.

The J gene is TRBJ1-4, the V gene TRBV6-1; 8 nucleotides line up with TRBD1. CDR1 MNHNS and CDR2 SASEGT come from the germline V gene. The V and J ends lost 4 bases and 5 bases, in that order; junction bases with no gene match: 3. There are 14 residues in the CDR3. CDR3 region: CASSGQGSNEKLFF. CDR3 nucleotide sequence: TGTGCCAGCAGTGGACAGGGGTCGAATGAAAAACTGTTTTTT.

V usage is TRBV6-1 and J usage is TRBJ1-2; the D is unclear. This CDR3 has 12 amino acids. Germline V gene sequence: CDR1 MNHNS, CDR2 SASEGT. The V gene lost 6 bases and the J gene lost 2 bases, with 7 bases spanning the gap. The chain's CDR3 is CASRLENYGYTF. The CDR3 DNA sequence: TGTGCCAGCAGGTTAGAGAACTATGGCTACACCTTC.

For the CDR3, the DNA is TGTGCCAGCAGCCAATCTAGCGGGGGGGCCTGGGATGAGCAGTTCTTC. It specifies CASSQSSGGAWDEQFF. The chain couples TRBV14 to TRBJ2-1; 12 bases agree with TRBD2. In germline, CDR1 is SGHDN, CDR2 FVKESK. Losses at the gene ends were 2 bases for V and 8 bases for J; bases not matched to a gene: 7. The CDR3 runs 16 residues.

The chain couples TRBV28 to TRBJ1-1, with a possible D match to TRBD1 (5 bases). CDR3 length equals 14 residues. Germline V gene data show CDR1 as MDHEN and CDR2 as SYDVKM. V lost 10 bases to trimming and J lost 2 bases, with 17 bases between them. The CDR3 DNA follows: TGTGCCACCGAAGGGACTACCCTAAACACTGAAGCTTTCTTT. Amino acids: CATEGTTLNTEAFF.

This sequence joins TRBV5-1 and TRBJ2-3; maybe TRBD1 (6 bases). Trimming removed 6 bases at V and 3 bases at J, with 11 bases between. The CDR3 has 13 amino acids. Germline CDR1 and CDR2: SGHRS and YFSETQ. CDR3 sequence: CASKGEGTDTQYF. CDR3 sequence (DNA): TGCGCCAGCAAGGGGGAAGGTACAGATACGCAGTATTTT.

V gene TRBV5-4 combines with J gene TRBJ2-3, with TRBD1 matching 9 bases. In germline, CDR1 is SGHNT, CDR2 YYREEE (reference sequence). V trimming: 4 bases; J trimming: 10 bases; junction bases outside the gene matches: 7. The CDR3 runs to 13 residues. The CDR3 sequence: CASSIEGQGAQYF. CDR3 nucleotide sequence: TGTGCCAGCAGCATAGAGGGACAGGGTGCGCAGTATTTT.

This chain uses TRBV6-1 with TRBJ2-3; 8 positions agree with TRBD1. This CDR3 is 15 amino acids long. Germline values: CDR1 MNHNS, CDR2 SASEGT. Germline trimming cut 1 base from V and 4 bases from J; bases unmatched to any gene: 4. The CDR3 bases are TGTGCCAGCAGTGAAGGGACAGGGAAAGCAGATACGCAGTATTTT. It specifies CASSEGTGKADTQYF.

V usage is TRBV5-8 and J usage is TRBJ1-5; 9 bases map to TRBD1. Germline V lookup: CDR1 SGHTS, CDR2 YDEGEE. With 0 bases clipped from V and 3 bases from J, the junction kept 13 bases outside the gene matches. The CDR3 has 19 amino acids. In DNA form, the CDR3 reads TGTGCCAGCAGCTTGGGACCCGGACAGGGGACTTGGGTCAATCAGCCCCAGCATTTT. As protein: CASSLGPGQGTWVNQPQHF.

The rearrangement joins TRBV6-1 to TRBJ1-1, with D possibly TRBD1 on 5 matching bases. The CDR3 runs to 11 residues. V was cut by 6 bases and J by 10 bases, with 12 bases left in between. Germline CDR1 and CDR2: MNHNS and SASEGT. The CDR3 DNA reads as TGTGCCAGCAGAGGGGCGAAGGGAGCTTTCTTT. It is translated as CASRGAKGAFF.